What follows is one T cell receptor (beta chain) and its context. These data are taken from a study of shared clonotypes between healthy human individuals. V lost 5 bases, J lost 6 bases, and 9 bases lay in between. CDR1 and CDR2 (germline): DFQATT, SNEGSKA (reference sequence). The CDR3 extends over 11 amino acids. Assay execution proceeded at the deep level. Repertoires were generated with immunoSEQ multiplex PCR, while TCRdb's copy carries only in-frame clones and drops some. The profile shows some 1.4 million clones, roughly 96% of them singletons. Sequencing was performed on naive CD4+ T cells sorted from blood. Subset in this sample: CD45RA+ positively selected. This receptor was identified in a man aged 25 to 40 in good health. The chain carries TRBV20-1 and TRBJ2-3, with D unclear. In nucleotides, the CDR3 is TGCAGTGCTCCCTCCCCGGATACGCAGTATTTT. Translation: CSAPSPDTQYF.